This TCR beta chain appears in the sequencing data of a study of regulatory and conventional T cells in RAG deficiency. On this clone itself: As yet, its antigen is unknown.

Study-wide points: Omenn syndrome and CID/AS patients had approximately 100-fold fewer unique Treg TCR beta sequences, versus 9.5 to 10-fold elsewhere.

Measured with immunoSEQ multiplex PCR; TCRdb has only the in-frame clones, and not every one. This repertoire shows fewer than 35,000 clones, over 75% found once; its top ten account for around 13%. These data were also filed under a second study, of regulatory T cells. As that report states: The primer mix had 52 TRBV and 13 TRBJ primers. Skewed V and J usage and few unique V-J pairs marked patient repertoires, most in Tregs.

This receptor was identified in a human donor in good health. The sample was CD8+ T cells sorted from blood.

Here the CDR3 DNA reads TGTGCCAGCAGCTTTCCGGGACTAGCGGAAGGGCAGTTCTTC. Translated, it gives CASSFPGLAEGQFF. J is TRBJ2-1 and V is TRBV7-6; 11 positions agree with TRBD2. CDR1 and CDR2 (germline): SGHVS, FNYEAQ. V was clipped by 3 bases and J by 12 bases; unmatched bases: 7. The CDR3 loop spans 14 amino acids.